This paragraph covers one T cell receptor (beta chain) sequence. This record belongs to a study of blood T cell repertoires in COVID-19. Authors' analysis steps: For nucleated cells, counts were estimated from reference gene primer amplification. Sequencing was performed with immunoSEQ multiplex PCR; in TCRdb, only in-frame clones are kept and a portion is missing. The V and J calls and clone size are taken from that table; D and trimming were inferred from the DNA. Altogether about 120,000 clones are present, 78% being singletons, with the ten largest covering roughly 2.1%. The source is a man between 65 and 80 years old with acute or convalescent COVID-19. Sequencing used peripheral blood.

Here the CDR3 DNA reads TGTGCCAGCAGCGTGGACAGCCGGAACACTGAAGCTTTCTTT. It is translated as CASSVDSRNTEAFF. The chain has TRBV5-5 and TRBJ1-1; the D gene is possibly TRBD1 (6 bases). The V and J ends lost 4 bases and 1 base respectively, with 11 bases between them. The CDR3 length is 14 residues. The germline V gene has CDR1 SGHKS and CDR2 YYEKEE (reference sequence).